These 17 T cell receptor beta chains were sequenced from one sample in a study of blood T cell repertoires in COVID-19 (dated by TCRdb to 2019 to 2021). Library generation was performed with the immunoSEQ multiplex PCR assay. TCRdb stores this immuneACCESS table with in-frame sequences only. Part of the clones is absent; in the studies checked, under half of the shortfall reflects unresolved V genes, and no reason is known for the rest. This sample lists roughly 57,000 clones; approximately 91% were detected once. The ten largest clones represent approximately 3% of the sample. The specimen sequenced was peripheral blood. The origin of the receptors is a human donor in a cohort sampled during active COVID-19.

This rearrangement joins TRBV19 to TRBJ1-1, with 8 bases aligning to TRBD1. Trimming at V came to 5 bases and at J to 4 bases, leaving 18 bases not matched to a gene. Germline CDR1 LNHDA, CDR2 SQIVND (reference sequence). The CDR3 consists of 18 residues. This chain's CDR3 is CASSGGQGGRTLGTEAFF. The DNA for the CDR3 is TGTGCCAGTAGTGGCGGACAGGGAGGAAGGACCCTGGGCACTGAAGCTTTCTTT.

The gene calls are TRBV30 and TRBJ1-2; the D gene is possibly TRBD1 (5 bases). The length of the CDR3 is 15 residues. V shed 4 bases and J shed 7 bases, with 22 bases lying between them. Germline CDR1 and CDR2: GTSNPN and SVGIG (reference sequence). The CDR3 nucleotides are TGTGCCTGGACCGGTACCGGCGGGGGTAGGGGTGGCTACACCTTC. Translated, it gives CAWTGTGGGRGGYTF.

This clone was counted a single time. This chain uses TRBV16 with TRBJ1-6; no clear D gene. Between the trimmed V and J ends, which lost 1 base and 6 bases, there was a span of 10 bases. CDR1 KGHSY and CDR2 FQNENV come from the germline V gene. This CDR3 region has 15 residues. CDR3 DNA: TGTGCCAGCAGCCAATTGCGACGGGTTAATTCACCCCTCCACTTT. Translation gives CASSQLRRVNSPLHF.

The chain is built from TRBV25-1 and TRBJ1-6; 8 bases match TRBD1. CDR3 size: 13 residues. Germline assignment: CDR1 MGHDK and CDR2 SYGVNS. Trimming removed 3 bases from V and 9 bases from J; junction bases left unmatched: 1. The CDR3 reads CASSDQGASPLHF. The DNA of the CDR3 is TGTGCCAGCAGTGATCAGGGGGCTTCACCCCTCCACTTT.

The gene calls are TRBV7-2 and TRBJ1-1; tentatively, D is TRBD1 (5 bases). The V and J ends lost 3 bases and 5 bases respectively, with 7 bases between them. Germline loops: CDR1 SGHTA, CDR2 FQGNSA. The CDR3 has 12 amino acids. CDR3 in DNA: TGTGCCAGCAGCTTTGCAGGGACTGAAGCTTTCTTT. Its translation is CASSFAGTEAFF.

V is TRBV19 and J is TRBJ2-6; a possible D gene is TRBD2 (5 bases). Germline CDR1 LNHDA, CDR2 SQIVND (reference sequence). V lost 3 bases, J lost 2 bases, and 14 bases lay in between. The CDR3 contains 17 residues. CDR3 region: CASSIPPRAAGANVLTF. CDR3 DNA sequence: TGTGCCAGTAGTATCCCACCGAGGGCGGCTGGGGCCAACGTCCTGACTTTC.

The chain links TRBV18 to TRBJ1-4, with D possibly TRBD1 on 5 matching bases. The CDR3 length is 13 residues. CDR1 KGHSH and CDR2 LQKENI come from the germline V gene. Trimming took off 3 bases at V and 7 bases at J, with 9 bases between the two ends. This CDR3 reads CASSPDQGEKLFF. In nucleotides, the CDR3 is TGTGCCAGCTCACCTGACCAGGGTGAAAAACTGTTTTTT.

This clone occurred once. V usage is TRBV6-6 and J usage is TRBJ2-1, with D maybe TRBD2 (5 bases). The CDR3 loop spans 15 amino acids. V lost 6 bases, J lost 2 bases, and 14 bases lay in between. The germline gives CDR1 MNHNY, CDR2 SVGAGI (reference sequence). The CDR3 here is CASRTDFPTYNEQFF. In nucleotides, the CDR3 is TGTGCCAGCAGGACGGACTTTCCGACCTACAATGAGCAGTTCTTC.

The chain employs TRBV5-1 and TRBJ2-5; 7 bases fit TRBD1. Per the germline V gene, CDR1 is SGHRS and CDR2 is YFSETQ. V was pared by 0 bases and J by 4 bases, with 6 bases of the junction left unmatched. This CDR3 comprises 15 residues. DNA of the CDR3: TGCGCCAGCAGCTTGGATACAGGGGTTGGAGAGACCCAGTACTTC. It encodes CASSLDTGVGETQYF. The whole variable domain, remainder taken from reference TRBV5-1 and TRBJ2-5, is KAGVTQTPRYLIKTRGQQVTLSCSPISGHRSVSWYQQTPGQGLQFLFEYFSETQRNKGNFPGRFSGRQFSNSRSEMNVSTLELGDSALYLCASSLDTGVGETQYFGPGTRLLVL.

CDR3 nucleotides: TGTGCCAGTAGTTGGAGGCGGCTTGCGACCCCTGATATCTACGAGCAGTACTTC. Translated, it gives CASSWRRLATPDIYEQYF. The chain carries TRBV19 and TRBJ2-7, with D perhaps matching TRBD2 (5 bases). CDR1 and CDR2 (germline): LNHDA, SQIVND (reference sequence). Trimming cost V 5 bases and J 3 bases, with 26 bases left between them. The CDR3 covers 18 residues.

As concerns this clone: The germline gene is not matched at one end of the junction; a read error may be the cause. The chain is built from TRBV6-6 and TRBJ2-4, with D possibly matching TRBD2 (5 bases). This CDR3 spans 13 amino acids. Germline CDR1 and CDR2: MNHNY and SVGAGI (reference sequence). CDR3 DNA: TGTGCCAGCAGTCGTGACCCAGCCGCTAGGTGGAGGTTC. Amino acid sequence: CASSRDPAARWRF.

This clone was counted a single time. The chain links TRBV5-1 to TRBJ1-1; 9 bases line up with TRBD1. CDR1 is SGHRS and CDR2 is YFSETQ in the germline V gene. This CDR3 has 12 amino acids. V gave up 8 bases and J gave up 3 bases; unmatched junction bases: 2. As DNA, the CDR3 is TGCGCCAGTCGGACAGGGGACACTGAAGCTTTCTTT. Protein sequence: CASRTGDTEAFF. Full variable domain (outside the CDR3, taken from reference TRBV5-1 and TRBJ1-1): KAGVTQTPRYLIKTRGQQVTLSCSPISGHRSVSWYQQTPGQGLQFLFEYFSETQRNKGNFPGRFSGRQFSNSRSEMNVSTLELGDSALYLCASRTGDTEAFFGQGTRLTVV.

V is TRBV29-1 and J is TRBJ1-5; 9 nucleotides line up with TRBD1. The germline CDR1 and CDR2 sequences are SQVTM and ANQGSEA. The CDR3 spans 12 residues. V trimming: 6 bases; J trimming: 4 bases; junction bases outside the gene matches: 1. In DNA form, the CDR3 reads TGCAGCGTACAGGGGGCTAATCAGCCCCAGCATTTT. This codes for CSVQGANQPQHF.

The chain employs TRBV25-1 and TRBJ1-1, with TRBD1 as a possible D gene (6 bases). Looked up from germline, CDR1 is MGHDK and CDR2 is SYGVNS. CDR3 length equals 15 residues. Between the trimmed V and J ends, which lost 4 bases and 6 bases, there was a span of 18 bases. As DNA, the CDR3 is TGTGCCAGCAGTGGACCGAGACAGGCGGTAGCTGAAGCTTTCTTT. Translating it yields CASSGPRQAVAEAFF.

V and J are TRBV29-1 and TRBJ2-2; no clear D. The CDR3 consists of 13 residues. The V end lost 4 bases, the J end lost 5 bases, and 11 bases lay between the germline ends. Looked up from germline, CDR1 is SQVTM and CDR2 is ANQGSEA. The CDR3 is CSVVIGLTGELFF. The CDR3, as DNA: TGCAGCGTTGTAATCGGTTTAACCGGGGAGCTGTTTTTT.

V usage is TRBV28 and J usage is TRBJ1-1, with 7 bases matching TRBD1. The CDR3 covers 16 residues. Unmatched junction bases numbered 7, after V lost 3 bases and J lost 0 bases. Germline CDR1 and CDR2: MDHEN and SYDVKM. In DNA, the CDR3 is TGTGCCAGCAGTTTCATCACAGGGGCGCTGAACACTGAAGCTTTCTTT. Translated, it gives CASSFITGALNTEAFF.

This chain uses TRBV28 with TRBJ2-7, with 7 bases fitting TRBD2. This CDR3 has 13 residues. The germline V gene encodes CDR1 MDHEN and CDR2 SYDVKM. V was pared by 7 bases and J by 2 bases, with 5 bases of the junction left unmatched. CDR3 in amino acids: CASTRAGTYEQYF. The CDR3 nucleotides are TGTGCCAGCACCCGAGCGGGGACCTACGAGCAGTACTTC.